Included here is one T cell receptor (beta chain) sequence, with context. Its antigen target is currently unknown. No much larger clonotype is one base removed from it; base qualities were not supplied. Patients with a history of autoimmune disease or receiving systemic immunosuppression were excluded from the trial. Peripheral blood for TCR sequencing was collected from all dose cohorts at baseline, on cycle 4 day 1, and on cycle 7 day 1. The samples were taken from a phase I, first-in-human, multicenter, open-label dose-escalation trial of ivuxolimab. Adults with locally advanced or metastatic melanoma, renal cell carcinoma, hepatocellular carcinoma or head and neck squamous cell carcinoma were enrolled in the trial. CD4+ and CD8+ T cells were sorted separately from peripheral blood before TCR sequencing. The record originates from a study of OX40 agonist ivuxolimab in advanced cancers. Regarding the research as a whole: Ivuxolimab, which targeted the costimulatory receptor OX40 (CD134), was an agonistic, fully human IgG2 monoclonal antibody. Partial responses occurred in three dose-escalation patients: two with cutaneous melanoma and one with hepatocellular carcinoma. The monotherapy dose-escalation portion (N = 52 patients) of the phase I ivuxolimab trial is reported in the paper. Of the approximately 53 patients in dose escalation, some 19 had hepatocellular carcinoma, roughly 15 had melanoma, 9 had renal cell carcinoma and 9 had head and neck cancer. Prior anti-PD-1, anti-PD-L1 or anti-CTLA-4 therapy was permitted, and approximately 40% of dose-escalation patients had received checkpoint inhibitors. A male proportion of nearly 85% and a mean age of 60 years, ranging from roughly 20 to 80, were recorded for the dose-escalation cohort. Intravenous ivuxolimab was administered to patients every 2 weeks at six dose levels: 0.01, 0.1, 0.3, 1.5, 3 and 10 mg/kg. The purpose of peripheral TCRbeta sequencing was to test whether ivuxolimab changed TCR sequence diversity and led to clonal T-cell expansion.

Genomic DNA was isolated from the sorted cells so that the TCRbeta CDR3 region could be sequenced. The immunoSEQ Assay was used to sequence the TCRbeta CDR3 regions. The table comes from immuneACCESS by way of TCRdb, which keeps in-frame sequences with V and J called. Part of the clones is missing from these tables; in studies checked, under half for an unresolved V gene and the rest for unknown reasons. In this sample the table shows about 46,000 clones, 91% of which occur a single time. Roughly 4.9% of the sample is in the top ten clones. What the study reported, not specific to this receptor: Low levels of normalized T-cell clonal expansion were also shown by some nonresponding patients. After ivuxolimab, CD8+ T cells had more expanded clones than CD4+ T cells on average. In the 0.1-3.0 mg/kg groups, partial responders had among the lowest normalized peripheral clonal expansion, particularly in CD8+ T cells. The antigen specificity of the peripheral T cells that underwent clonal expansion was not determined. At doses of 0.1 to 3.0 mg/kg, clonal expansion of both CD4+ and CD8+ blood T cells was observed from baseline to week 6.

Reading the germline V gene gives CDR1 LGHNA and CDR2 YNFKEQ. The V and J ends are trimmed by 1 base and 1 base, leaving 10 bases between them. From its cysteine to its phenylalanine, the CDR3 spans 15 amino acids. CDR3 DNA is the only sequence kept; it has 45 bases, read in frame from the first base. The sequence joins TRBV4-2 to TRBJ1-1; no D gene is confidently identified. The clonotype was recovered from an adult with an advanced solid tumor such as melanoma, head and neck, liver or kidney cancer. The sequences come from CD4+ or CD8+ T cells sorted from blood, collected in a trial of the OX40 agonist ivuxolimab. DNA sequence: TGTGCCAGCAGCCAAGGGGCATACACGAACACTGAAGCTTTCTTT. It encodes CASSQGAYTNTEAFF.